This T cell receptor (beta chain) originates from a study of T cell changes during pregnancy in multiple sclerosis (dated by TCRdb to the late 2010s). A note on the overall study: The study looked at changes in the T cell repertoire across pregnancy in women with multiple sclerosis.

Preparation of the library involved the immunoSEQ multiplex PCR assay. TCRdb holds this immuneACCESS table with in-frame rearrangements only. Some clones are missing; in checked studies, unresolved V genes explain under half, and the rest has no known cause. The sample yields tens of thousands of clones; 80% to 95% were counted once. About 0.6% of the sample comes from the top ten. Via the germline V gene, CDR1 is LGHNA and CDR2 YSLEER. Including the terminal cysteine and phenylalanine, the CDR3 comprises 16 residues. Of all the DNA, just the CDR3 is kept, 48 bases in frame from base 1. V and J are trimmed by 1 base and 4 bases, and the gene matches miss 6 bases of the junction. About this clone: No antigen is known for it. No base quality values were provided; no much bigger clone lies one nucleotide off.

Recombination linked TRBV4-3 to TRBJ2-3, and 9 junction bases match TRBD2. Sequencing was performed on CD4+ T cells from peripheral blood mononuclear cells, taken after pregnancy. The TCR originated in a female donor with multiple sclerosis, enrolled in a pregnancy study. The DNA sequence is given as TGCGCCAGCAGCCAAGTAATGGCGGGAGGGCCAGATACGCAGTATTTT. The encoded protein is CASSQVMAGGPDTQYF.